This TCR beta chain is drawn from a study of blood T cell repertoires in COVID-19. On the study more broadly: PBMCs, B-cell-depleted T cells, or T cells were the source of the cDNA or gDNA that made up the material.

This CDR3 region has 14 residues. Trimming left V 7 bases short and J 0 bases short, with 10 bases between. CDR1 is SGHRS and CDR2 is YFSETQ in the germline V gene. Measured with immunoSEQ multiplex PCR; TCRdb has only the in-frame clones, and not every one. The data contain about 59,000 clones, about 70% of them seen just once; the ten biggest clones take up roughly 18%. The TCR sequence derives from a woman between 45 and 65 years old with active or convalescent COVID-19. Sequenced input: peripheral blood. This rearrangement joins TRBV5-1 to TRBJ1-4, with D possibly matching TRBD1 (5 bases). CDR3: CASRQSSTNEKLFF. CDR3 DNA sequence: TGCGCCAGCCGACAGTCATCAACTAATGAAAAACTGTTTTTT.